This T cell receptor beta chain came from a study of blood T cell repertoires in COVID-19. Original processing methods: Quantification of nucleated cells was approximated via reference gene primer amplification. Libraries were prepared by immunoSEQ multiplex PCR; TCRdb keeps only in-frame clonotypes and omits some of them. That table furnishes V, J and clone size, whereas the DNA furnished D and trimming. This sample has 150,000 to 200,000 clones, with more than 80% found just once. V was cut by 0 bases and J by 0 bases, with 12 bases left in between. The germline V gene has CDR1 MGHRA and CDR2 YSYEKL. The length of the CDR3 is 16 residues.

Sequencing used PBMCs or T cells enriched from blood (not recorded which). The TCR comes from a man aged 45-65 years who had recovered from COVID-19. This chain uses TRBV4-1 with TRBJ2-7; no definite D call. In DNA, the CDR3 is TGCGCCAGCAGCCAAGATCTTCGGGTTCTCTCCTACGAGCAGTACTTC. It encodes CASSQDLRVLSYEQYF.